The present T cell receptor (beta chain) was sequenced within a study of T cell responses to AZD1222 COVID-19 vaccine. Findings and caveats of the study: Two AZD1222 administrations were followed by greater Spike-specific TCR breadth and depth.

Notes on this clone: Its target is not known.

This table comes from immunoSEQ multiplex PCR, and its TCRdb copy is limited to in-frame clones, with some not included. The profile shows 65,000 to 85,000 clones, over 90% of them singletons. The CDR3 has 14 residues. Trimming pared 7 bases from V and 1 base from J, leaving 12 bases between. Per the germline V gene, CDR1 is SGHTA and CDR2 is FQGNSA. This chain joins TRBV7-2 and TRBJ2-3; D gene ambiguous. The sequenced sample was peripheral blood, obtained on day 0 of AZD1222 vaccination. This sequence was found in an adult in good health. The CDR3 sequence: CASTSRPGTDTQYF. CDR3 sequence (DNA): TGTGCCAGCACCTCACGACCGGGCACAGATACGCAGTATTTT.